A selection of T cell receptor beta chains follows, all from one sample in a study of cytotoxic CD8 clonotypes in ibrutinib-treated CLL. Profiling relied on immunoSEQ multiplex PCR, and the TCRdb table lists in-frame clones only, not all of them. The sample includes tens of thousands of clones, about half of them seen just once. Specimen: PBMCs, collected before ibrutinib treatment. The receptor source for this set is a human donor with chronic lymphocytic leukemia. Each CDR3 is given with its conserved first and last residue. The order of the fields is clone size, CDR3 length, J gene, V gene, CDR3 protein. Not every row has a clone size; where given, it reads once, few, many or a size class.

- | 15 | TRBJ2-6 | TRBV5-1 | CASTLEGGAVNVLTF
- | 17 | TRBJ2-7 | TRBV7-2 | CASSPLGGLAGKYEQYF
- | 14 | TRBJ1-4 | TRBV7-8 | CASSPRGGSEKLFF
- | 16 | TRBJ2-7 | TRBV7-2 | CASSLYALTAGGLQYF
- | 15 | TRBJ2-2 | TRBV27 | CASSLSYRTGLELFF
- | 15 | TRBJ1-4 | TRBV7-3 | CASSLRGGTNEKLFF
few | 14 | TRBJ1-1 | TRBV7-8 | CASSGGGMNTEAFF
- | 14 | TRBJ1-3 | TRBV2 | CASSDSMFGNTIYF
- | 14 | TRBJ1-6 | TRBV6-6 | CASSYAGTNSPLHF
- | 14 | TRBJ1-6 | TRBV7-6 | CASSLDLENSPLHF
- | 14 | TRBJ2-1 | TRBV2 | CASSPTGPANEQFF
few | 12 | TRBJ2-1 | TRBV2 | CASSEGQQWRFF
- | 14 | TRBJ2-3 | TRBV4-2 | CASSQEADIRTQYF
- | 15 | TRBJ2-7 | TRBV10-3 | CAISRPGQGAGEQYF
- | 17 | TRBJ1-6 | TRBV5-1 | CASSRLDSPLYNSPLHF
few | 14 | TRBJ1-5 | TRBV18 | CASSWGRFDQPQHF
many | 16 | TRBJ1-1 | TRBV9 | CASSERDTTMNTEAFF
few | 13 | TRBJ2-7 | TRBV2 | CASRQSSSYEQYF
- | 16 | TRBJ2-3 | TRBV2 | CASSGGLAHRTDTQYF
few | 14 | TRBJ1-2 | TRBV6-5 | CASSYGRGNYGYTF
few | 15 | TRBJ1-5 | TRBV19 | CASSRGQGAGQPQHF
few | 16 | TRBJ2-5 | TRBV18 | CASSKRLAGKQETQYF
- | 14 | TRBJ1-2 | TRBV5-1 | CASSLDSGGYGYTF
- | 15 | TRBJ1-5 | TRBV2 | CASSEALHGSQPQHF
- | 14 | TRBJ2-3 | TRBV13 | CASSLGFSADTQYF
- | 16 | TRBJ1-5 | TRBV7-8 | CASSLIAGQANQPQHF
once | 16 | TRBJ2-3 | TRBV7-2 | CASSSRLAGPTDTQYF
- | 13 | TRBJ1-2 | TRBV6-5 | CASRNRQGAGYTF
- | 15 | TRBJ2-5 | TRBV2 | CASAASRATQETQYF
- | 14 | TRBJ2-4 | TRBV27 | CASKQELAKNIQYF
few | 14 | TRBJ1-1 | TRBV18 | CASSPRGRVTEAFF
- | 15 | TRBJ1-5 | TRBV2 | CASSSDRGRGGPQHF
- | 16 | TRBJ2-6 | TRBV6-6 | CASSPLSPSGANVLTF
- | 14 | TRBJ1-5 | TRBV15 | CATSPWGVNQPQHF
- | 17 | TRBJ2-3 | TRBV10-2 | CASSGGLAGGSTDTQYF
- | 13 | TRBJ2-1 | TRBV19 | CASSVIAGGEQFF
few | 15 | TRBJ1-1 | TRBV19 | CASWGRDTQNTEAFF
- | 16 | TRBJ2-3 | TRBV27 | CASSTRGGKLTDTQYF
- | 17 | TRBJ1-1 | TRBV28 | CASSLIRDRGRVTEAFF
few | 15 | TRBJ2-7 | TRBV7-2 | CASSPGTGQSYEQYF
few | 13 | TRBJ1-5 | TRBV19 | CASSIGMGQPQHF